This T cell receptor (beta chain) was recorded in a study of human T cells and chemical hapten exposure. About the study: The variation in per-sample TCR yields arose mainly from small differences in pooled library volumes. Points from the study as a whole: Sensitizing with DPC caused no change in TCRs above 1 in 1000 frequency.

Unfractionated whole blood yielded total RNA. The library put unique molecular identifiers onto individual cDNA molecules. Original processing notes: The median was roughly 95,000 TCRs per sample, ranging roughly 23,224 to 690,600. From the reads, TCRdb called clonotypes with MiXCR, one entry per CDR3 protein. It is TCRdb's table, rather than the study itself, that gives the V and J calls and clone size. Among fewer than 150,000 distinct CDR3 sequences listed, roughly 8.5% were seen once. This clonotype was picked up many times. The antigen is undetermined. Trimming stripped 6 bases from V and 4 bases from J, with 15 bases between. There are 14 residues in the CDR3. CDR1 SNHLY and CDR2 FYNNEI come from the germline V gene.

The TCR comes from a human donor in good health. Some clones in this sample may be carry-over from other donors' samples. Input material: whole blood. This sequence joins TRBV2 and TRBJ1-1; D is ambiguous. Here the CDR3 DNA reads TGTGCCAGCAGGCCGACCGGCCTCTCCACTGAAGCTTTCTTT. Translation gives CASRPTGLSTEAFF.